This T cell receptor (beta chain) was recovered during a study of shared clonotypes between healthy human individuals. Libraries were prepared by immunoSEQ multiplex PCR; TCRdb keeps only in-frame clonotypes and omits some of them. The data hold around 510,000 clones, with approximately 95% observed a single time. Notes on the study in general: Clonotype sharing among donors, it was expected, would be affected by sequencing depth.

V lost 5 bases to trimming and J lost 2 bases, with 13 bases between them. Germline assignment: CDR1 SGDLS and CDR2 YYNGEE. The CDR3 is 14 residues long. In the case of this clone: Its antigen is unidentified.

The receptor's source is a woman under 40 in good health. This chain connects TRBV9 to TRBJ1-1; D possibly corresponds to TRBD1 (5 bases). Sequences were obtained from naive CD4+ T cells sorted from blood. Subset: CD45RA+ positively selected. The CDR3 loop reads CASSVGGRNTEAFF. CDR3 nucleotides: TGTGCCAGCAGTGTCGGGGGTCGCAACACTGAAGCTTTCTTT. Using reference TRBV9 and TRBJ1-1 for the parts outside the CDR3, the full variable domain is DSGVTQTPKHLITATGQRVTLRCSPRSGDLSVYWYQQSLDQGLQFLIQYYNGEERAKGNILERFSAQQFPDLHSELNLSSLELGDSALYFCASSVGGRNTEAFFGQGTRLTVV.